These 9 T cell receptor beta chains were sequenced from one sample in a study of chemoradiotherapy in HPV16-positive cancers. Generated by immunoSEQ multiplex PCR, the TCRdb table keeps only in-frame clones and is missing some. The table records about 5,800 clones, around four fifths of them present only once. Sampling took place from a patient who underwent chemoradiotherapy. The source of these receptors is a human donor with HPV-associated anogenital cancer.

This chain connects TRBV6-5 to TRBJ2-1, with 11 bases fitting TRBD1. The J segment lost 9 bases and the V segment lost 4 bases, leaving 8 bases of the junction unmatched. CDR3 length equals 15 residues. Germline lookup yields CDR1 MNHEY and CDR2 SVGAGI. The CDR3, as DNA: TGTGCCAGCAGTTTTTCCGGGGACAGGGGGGGTGAGCAGTTCTTC. Protein product: CASSFSGDRGGEQFF.

This rearrangement joins TRBV5-6 to TRBJ1-3; D uncertain. Germline V gene data show CDR1 as SGHDT and CDR2 as YYEEEE. Trimming cost V 2 bases and J 0 bases, with 9 bases left between them. This CDR3 comprises 15 residues. CDR3 sequence: CASSLRANSGNTIYF. The CDR3 bases are TGTGCCAGCAGCTTACGGGCCAACTCTGGAAACACCATATATTTT.

The rearrangement links TRBV5-1 to TRBJ1-1, with D hard to call. The length of the CDR3 is 14 residues. V lost 4 bases to trimming and J lost 3 bases, with 13 bases between them. CDR1 is SGHRS, CDR2 YFSETQ, per germline. Here the CDR3 reads CASSTQSGDTEAFF. The CDR3 DNA sequence: TGCGCCAGCAGCACCCAAAGTGGCGACACTGAAGCTTTCTTT.

This clone was counted a single time. The V gene is TRBV10-3, the J gene TRBJ1-2; unclear D gene. The CDR3 length is 12 residues. Between the trimmed V and J ends, which lost 4 bases and 1 base, there was a span of 4 bases. Germline assignment: CDR1 ENHRY and CDR2 SYGVKD. The CDR3: CAISAVNYGYTF. The CDR3 bases are TGTGCCATCAGTGCGGTTAACTATGGCTACACCTTC.

The chain employs TRBV7-2 and TRBJ2-6; D gene uncertain. There are 15 residues in the CDR3. Per the germline V gene, CDR1 is SGHTA and CDR2 is FQGNSA. V was shortened by 5 bases and J by 0 bases, with 8 bases between the two germline ends. The DNA for the CDR3 is TGTGCCAGCAGCCACGCCGTCTCTGGGGCCAACGTCCTGACTTTC. It codes for CASSHAVSGANVLTF. The full variable domain, rest sourced from reference TRBV7-2 and TRBJ2-6, is GAGVSQSPSNKVTEKGKDVELRCDPISGHTALYWYRQSLGQGLEFLIYFQGNSAPDKSGLPSDRFSAERTGGSVSTLTIQRTQQEDSAVYLCASSHAVSGANVLTFGAGSRLTVL.

This chain connects TRBV11-3 to TRBJ2-3; unclear D gene. The CDR3 consists of 14 residues. Germline CDR1 is SGHNT and CDR2 is YENEEA. V was trimmed by 5 bases and J by 2 bases, leaving 11 bases between them. The CDR3 here is CASSLDKYTDTQYF. The CDR3 DNA reads as TGTGCCAGCAGCCTTGACAAGTACACAGATACGCAGTATTTT.

Only one count was recorded for this clone. This chain connects TRBV7-9 to TRBJ1-2; 10 bases are shared with TRBD1. In germline, CDR1 is SEHNR, CDR2 FQNEAQ (reference sequence). V lost 4 bases and J lost 2; bases outside the gene matches: 1. The CDR3 loop spans 14 amino acids. Here the CDR3 reads CASSSDRGNYGYTF. CDR3 bases: TGTGCCAGCAGCTCGGACAGGGGGAACTATGGCTACACCTTC.

The chain couples TRBV5-6 to TRBJ1-1; the D is unclear. Per the germline V gene, CDR1 is SGHDT and CDR2 is YYEEEE. The CDR3 is 15 amino acids. The V gene lost 1 base and the J gene lost 5 bases, with 15 bases spanning the gap. Written as DNA, the CDR3 is TGTGCCAGCAGCTTGAATAGCTGGGGTGATACTGAAGCTTTCTTT. Protein: CASSLNSWGDTEAFF.

The chain links TRBV19 to TRBJ1-4; D is perhaps TRBD1 (6 bases). This CDR3 spans 14 amino acids. In germline, CDR1 is LNHDA, CDR2 SQIVND (reference sequence). V lost 2 bases and J lost 10, with 14 bases in between. In DNA, the CDR3 is TGTGCCAGTAGTATAAGGGGGTATGGAGGAAAACTGTTTTTT. Its translation is CASSIRGYGGKLFF.